The 18 T cell receptor beta chains below all came from one sample that was sequenced in a study of STAT5B mutations in CD4+ large granular lymphocyte leukemia. Profiling relied on immunoSEQ multiplex PCR, and the TCRdb table lists in-frame clones only, not all of them. This table holds tens of thousands of clones, around four fifths found once. Sequencing was carried out using CD4+ T cells from blood buffy coats. The receptor set was obtained from a human donor in good health.

The chain couples TRBV6-1 to TRBJ2-1; 8 nucleotides agree with TRBD1. Trimming cost V 2 bases and J 6 bases; bases outside gene matches: 15. The CDR3 runs 18 residues. The germline V gene encodes CDR1 MNHNS and CDR2 SASEGT. This CDR3 reads CASSEPLFRDRRFNEQFF. Here the CDR3 DNA reads TGTGCCAGCAGTGAACCCCTCTTCCGGGACAGGAGATTCAATGAGCAGTTCTTC.

This clone was counted between two and nine times. The chain combines TRBV10-3 with TRBJ1-1; a possible D gene is TRBD1 (6 bases). The CDR3 consists of 14 residues. Between the trimmed V and J ends, which lost 6 bases and 5 bases, there was a span of 16 bases. The V gene's germline CDR1 is ENHRY and CDR2 SYGVKD. The CDR3 loop is CAIRLQGRGTEAFF. The DNA of the CDR3 is TGTGCCATCAGGCTACAGGGACGTGGTACTGAAGCTTTCTTT.

The chain is built from TRBV10-3 and TRBJ2-3; no definite D call. V lost 4 bases, J lost 4 bases, and 6 bases lay in between. This CDR3 has 12 residues. Germline V CDR1 and CDR2: ENHRY, SYGVKD. The CDR3 coding sequence is TGTGCCATCAGTGCCTTAGCAGATACGCAGTATTTT. Translating gives CAISALADTQYF.

This chain joins TRBV5-1 and TRBJ2-2, with TRBD1 identical over 8 bases. J gave up 3 bases and V 4 bases, and 5 bases lay outside the gene matches. The CDR3 has 15 residues. The V gene's germline CDR1 is SGHRS and CDR2 YFSETQ. The CDR3 spells CASSLMTGDTGELFF. DNA for the CDR3: TGCGCCAGCAGCCTAATGACAGGGGACACCGGGGAGCTGTTTTTT. Full variable domain (outside the CDR3, taken from reference TRBV5-1 and TRBJ2-2): KAGVTQTPRYLIKTRGQQVTLSCSPISGHRSVSWYQQTPGQGLQFLFEYFSETQRNKGNFPGRFSGRQFSNSRSEMNVSTLELGDSALYLCASSLMTGDTGELFFGEGSRLTVL.

The chain links TRBV18 to TRBJ1-6; the D is unclear. With 3 bases removed from V and 3 bases from J, the gap between germline ends came to 9 bases. Germline V gene lookup returns CDR1 KGHSH and CDR2 LQKENI. The length of the CDR3 is 15 residues. The CDR3 DNA is TGTGCCAGCTCACCTTCGGGAAACTATAATTCACCCCTCCACTTT. Translating gives CASSPSGNYNSPLHF.

The CDR3: CASSLGLAGGPETQYF. CDR3 sequence (DNA): TGTGCCAGCAGCTTAGGACTAGCGGGGGGGCCGGAGACCCAGTACTTC. The chain is built from TRBV5-4 and TRBJ2-5; 15 bases fit TRBD2. V gave up 2 bases and J gave up 5 bases; unmatched junction bases: 4. Per the germline V gene, CDR1 is SGHNT and CDR2 is YYREEE (reference sequence). This CDR3 spans 16 amino acids.

About this clone: The limits of the CDR3 on the DNA are not certain, so only TCRdb's listed CDR3 is given. The chain uses TRBV5-1 and TRBJ2-3; the D call TRBD2 from the table was never checked on the DNA. The CDR3 has 15 amino acids, counting both end residues. Germline assignment: CDR1 SGHRS and CDR2 YFSETQ. CDR3 loop: CASSSSGGPTDTQYF.

This clone was seen a handful of times. V and J are TRBV29-1 and TRBJ2-2; D gene ambiguous. V was cut by 4 bases and J by 6 bases, with 9 bases left in between. The germline gives CDR1 SQVTM, CDR2 ANQGSEA. The CDR3 contains 12 residues. CDR3 in amino acids: CSVAFRPGELFF. In DNA, the CDR3 is TGCAGCGTTGCATTCCGTCCCGGGGAGCTGTTTTTT.

The rearrangement joins TRBV18 to TRBJ1-2; 7 nucleotides line up with TRBD1. V shed 2 bases and J 0 bases; nucleotides not matched to a gene: 3. Germline CDR1 KGHSH, CDR2 LQKENI. The CDR3 totals 15 residues. DNA of the CDR3: TGTGCCAGCTCACCATCGGGACAGCCTAACTATGGCTACACCTTC. It translates to CASSPSGQPNYGYTF.

V and J are TRBV7-2 and TRBJ2-7; possibly TRBD2 for D (6 bases). The CDR3 extends over 14 amino acids. V was trimmed by 2 bases and J by 4 bases, leaving 12 bases between them. The V gene's germline CDR1 is SGHTA and CDR2 FQGNSA. The CDR3: CASSLLGGPYEQYV. The CDR3 nucleotides read TGTGCCAGCAGCTTATTGGGGGGACCTTACGAGCAGTACGTC.

The J gene is TRBJ1-3, the V gene TRBV5-4; D uncertain. Germline V gives CDR1 SGHNT, CDR2 YYREEE (reference sequence). This CDR3 has 15 residues. The ends were cut back, 4 bases at V and 0 bases at J, with 11 bases in the middle. CDR3 residues: CASSVDGLSGNTIYF. The CDR3 DNA reads TGTGCCAGCAGCGTGGACGGTCTCTCTGGAAACACCATATATTTT.

Remarks on this clone: A read error may account for a junction end that differs from germline. This chain links TRBV7-2 with TRBJ2-7; D may be TRBD1 (6 bases). Germline CDR1 is SGHTA and CDR2 is FQGNSA. This CDR3 is 14 amino acids long. DNA of the CDR3: TGTGCCAGCAGCTTTTGGGTTGGGAACGCAGGGGTGAGTTTC. This gives the protein CASSFWVGNAGVSF.

V and J are TRBV28 and TRBJ2-5, with D tentatively TRBD1 (5 bases). Germline values: CDR1 MDHEN, CDR2 SYDVKM. The V end lost 1 base, the J end lost 3 bases, and 9 bases lay between the germline ends. This CDR3 contains 14 residues. CDR3 DNA: TGTGCCAGCAGTTTATCCCCCAGGGAAGAGACCCAGTACTTC. Translating it yields CASSLSPREETQYF.

The chain is built from TRBV11-2 and TRBJ1-3; TRBD1 matches 7 bases. The CDR3 consists of 13 residues. V trimming: 9 bases; J trimming: 5 bases; junction bases outside the gene matches: 7. Germline-derived CDR1 and CDR2 are SGHAT and FQNNGV. CDR3 DNA: TGTGCCAGTGGACAGGAGGACCGAAACACCATATATTTT. Residues: CASGQEDRNTIYF.

The table lists this clone with a count of one. V usage is TRBV5-4 and J usage is TRBJ2-3; no firm D call. Germline V gives CDR1 SGHNT, CDR2 YYREEE (reference sequence). Trimming stripped 1 base from V and 5 bases from J, with 14 bases between. The length of the CDR3 is 15 residues. The CDR3 loop reads CASSLLSPKGDTQYF. The CDR3, as DNA: TGTGCCAGCAGCTTGTTGTCCCCGAAGGGAGATACGCAGTATTTT.

The chain is built from TRBV2 and TRBJ1-2; weak D call: TRBD1 (5 bases). CDR1 and CDR2 (germline): SNHLY, FYNNEI. V lost 6 bases and J lost 6, with 20 bases in between. This CDR3 spans 15 amino acids. The CDR3 loop reads CASSLWGPPGNGYTF. DNA for the CDR3: TGTGCCAGCAGCCTATGGGGACCCCCTGGGAATGGCTACACCTTC.

Here the CDR3 DNA reads TGTGCCAGCAGTGATCTTAGGGGGTTAGGGACCCAGTACTTC. Amino acids: CASSDLRGLGTQYF. The genes are TRBV2 and TRBJ2-5; tentatively, D is TRBD1 (6 bases). Looked up from germline, CDR1 is SNHLY and CDR2 is FYNNEI. V lost 3 bases, J lost 7 bases, and 15 bases lay in between. There are 14 residues in the CDR3.

This clone was observed a handful of times. V is TRBV6-5 and J is TRBJ1-6; D possibly corresponds to TRBD1 (6 bases). CDR3 size: 15 residues. Germline CDR1 and CDR2: MNHEY and SVGAGI. V lost 3 bases and J lost 8, with 14 bases in between. The DNA of the CDR3 is TGTGCCAGCAGTTATACCGGGACACAATATTCACCCCTCCACTTT. Protein product: CASSYTGTQYSPLHF.